Included here is one T cell receptor (beta chain) sequence, with context. Its antigen is currently unknown. Within the sample, other DNA sequences also encode this same CDR3. This specimen belongs to a study of shared clonotypes between healthy human individuals. The genomic DNA of each subset was split evenly across several immunoSEQ plates. The repertoire was sequenced with immunoSEQ multiplex PCR; TCRdb's copy has only in-frame clones and lacks some. The table shows 2,500,000 or so clones, with about 92% occurring only once. The study's findings and limits: Naive subsets tended to show greater estimated richness than memory subsets.

Germline CDR1 reads GTSNPN; CDR2 reads SVGIG (reference sequence). The CDR3 contains 14 residues. V lost 4 bases, J lost 2 bases, and 14 bases lay in between. The chain uses TRBV30 and TRBJ1-2; possibly TRBD1 for D (6 bases). The TCR comes from a man between 18 and 29 years old in good health. Sequenced: naive CD4+ T cells sorted from blood. Noted subset: CD45RA+ positively selected. The CDR3 DNA follows: TGTGCCTGGATGGGGGGGGGCGGAAACTATGGCTACACCTTC. It encodes CAWMGGGGNYGYTF.